This T cell receptor beta chain is from a study of blood T cell repertoires in COVID-19. Donors were grouped by their self-reported clinical history. Recovered Cohort 3 donors showed two negative PCRs, clearance, or symptom resolution. This clone turned up a few times. This table comes from immunoSEQ multiplex PCR, and its TCRdb copy is limited to in-frame clones, with some not included. Here the sample spans a few hundred thousand clones, over 70% being singletons. The V and J ends lost 7 bases and 5 bases respectively, with 8 bases between them. Looked up from germline, CDR1 is LGHDT and CDR2 is YNNKEL (reference sequence). The CDR3 has 11 amino acids.

The TCR originated in a man younger than 40 who had recovered from COVID-19. The chain joins TRBV3-1 (or the pseudogene TRBV3-2) to TRBJ1-2; tentatively, D is TRBD1 (5 bases). The sequencing sample was made of PBMCs or T cells enriched from blood (not recorded which). In nucleotides, the CDR3 is TGTGCCAGCACGGCAGGGTATGGCTACACCTTC. Translated: CASTAGYGYTF.